A selection of T cell receptor beta chains follows, all from one sample in a study of cytomegalovirus exposure and HLA in healthy donors. This table comes from immunoSEQ multiplex PCR, and its TCRdb copy is limited to in-frame clones, with some not included. The table includes 270,000 or so clones, about nine tenths detected once. The source material was PBMCs. The receptors come from a girl aged 2 to 10 in good health and CMV-seronegative. Each CDR3 is given with its conserved first and last residue. The D gene is left open where the match is weak. Expanded clones get a size class; other rows say once, few or many, or leave the size out.

TRBV21-1	TRBJ2-7	.	.	CASSKVDSPSYEQYF	TGTGCCAGCAGCAAAGTCGACAGCCCCTCCTACGAGCAGTACTTC
TRBV28	TRBJ2-5	.	TRBD1	CASSNTGVGEQYF	TGTGCCAGCAGTAACACAGGGGTAGGGGAGCAGTACTTC
TRBV19	TRBJ2-6	.	.	CASSPPFRVGANVLTF	TGTGCCAGTAGTCCCCCCTTCCGAGTAGGGGCCAACGTCCTGACTTTC
TRBV18	TRBJ1-1	.	.	CASSPSRTALNTEAFF	TGTGCCAGCTCACCCTCTCGGACAGCCTTGAACACTGAAGCTTTCTTT
TRBV6-5	TRBJ2-2	.	.	CASSYRGMGGAELFF	TGTGCCAGCAGTTACCGGGGGATGGGGGGTGCCGAGCTGTTTTTT
TRBV6-1	TRBJ1-5	once	TRBD1	CASSEGDRVSQPQHF	TGTGCCAGCAGTGAAGGGGACAGAGTCTCTCAGCCCCAGCATTTT
TRBV27	TRBJ2-7	once	.	CASSLSDSYEQYF	TGTGCCAGCAGTCTATCGGACAGCTACGAGCAGTACTTC
TRBV5-6	TRBJ1-5	.	.	CASSLGQINQPQHF	TGTGCCAGCAGCTTAGGACAGATCAATCAGCCCCAGCATTTT
TRBV19	TRBJ2-3	.	TRBD2	CASSYPGLRTDTQYF	TGTGCCAGTAGCTACCCGGGACTAAGGACAGATACGCAGTATTTT
TRBV9	TRBJ1-1	once	.	CASSRSGGGETEAFF	TGTGCCAGCAGCCGGTCGGGGGGAGGGGAAACTGAAGCTTTCTTT
TRBV6-5	TRBJ1-4	.	TRBD1	CASSYRGREKLFF	TGTGCCAGCAGTTACAGGGGGCGGGAAAAACTGTTTTTT
TRBV11-1	TRBJ2-1	.	TRBD1	CASSFGTGSYNEQFF	TGTGCCAGCAGCTTTGGGACAGGGAGCTACAATGAGCAGTTCTTC
TRBV27	TRBJ2-3	.	TRBD2	CASSLLAGGPTDTQYF	TGTGCCAGCAGTTTATTGGCGGGGGGCCCCACAGATACGCAGTATTTT
TRBV28	TRBJ2-3	.	.	CASSLMGAEDTQYF	TGTGCCAGCAGTTTAATGGGGGCGGAAGATACGCAGTATTTT
TRBV13	TRBJ1-2	few	.	CASSTRTETNYGYTF	TGTGCCAGCAGCACTAGGACGGAAACTAACTATGGCTACACCTTC
TRBV7-6	TRBJ1-2	.	.	CASSPPGTSYGYTF	TGTGCCAGCAGCCCTCCCGGGACAAGCTATGGCTACACCTTC
TRBV4-1	TRBJ2-7	.	.	CASSQDGGAASYEQYF	TGCGCCAGCAGCCAAGATGGCGGGGCCGCCTCCTACGAGCAGTACTTC
TRBV7-2	TRBJ2-5	.	TRBD2	CASSSSGAAQETQYF	TGTGCCAGCAGCTCTAGCGGAGCGGCCCAAGAGACCCAGTACTTC
TRBV4-2	TRBJ1-1	.	.	CASSQGAFTEAFF	TGTGCCAGCAGCCAAGGGGCGTTCACTGAAGCTTTCTTT
TRBV28	TRBJ1-2	once	.	CASSPGGGYTF	TGTGCCAGCAGCCCCGGCGGTGGCTACACCTTC
TRBV7-9	TRBJ1-1	.	.	CASSRGQEAFF	TGTGCCAGCAGCCGTGGGCAGGAAGCTTTCTTT
TRBV10-3	TRBJ2-7	.	.	CAISGQAYEQYF	TGTGCCATCAGTGGACAGGCCTACGAGCAGTACTTC